The clone carrying this TCR beta chain was detected only a few times. The entry originates in a study of T cells in Graves' hyperthyroidism and ophthalmopathy. RNA transcripts were the template for amplifying TCR beta CDR3 regions. An initial round of RT-PCR targeting the TCR CDR3 relied on the HTBI primer set. TCRdb passed the multiplex PCR reads through MiXCR, listing each CDR3 protein once. The repertoire holds a few hundred thousand distinct CDR3 sequences, with roughly 23% as singletons. Using roughly 9.4 ml of fresh peripheral blood, PBMCs were prepared. V shed 3 bases and J shed 8 bases, with 11 bases lying between them. CDR3 length: 14 amino acids. Germline CDR1 is WNHNN and CDR2 is SYGVQD (reference sequence).

Sequencing was performed on blood. J is TRBJ1-6 and V is TRBV10-1; D gene uncertain. This clonotype was sampled from a woman aged 70-85 years with Graves' ophthalmopathy. CDR3 in DNA: TGCGCCAGCAGTGATAGCCGGGGATATTCACCCCTCCACTTT. It translates to CASSDSRGYSPLHF.